Below are 30 T cell receptor beta chains sequenced from a single sample in a study of shared clonotypes between healthy human individuals. Libraries were prepared by immunoSEQ multiplex PCR; TCRdb keeps only in-frame clonotypes and omits some of them. In the table there are about 2,100,000 clones, roughly 91% of which are singletons. Positively selected for CCR7, the CD45RO-negative cells used as naive CD8 cells excluded terminally differentiated effector memory CD45RA+ cells. Sequenced material: naive CD8+ T cells from PBMCs. The receptors were gathered from a man between 18 and 29 years old in good health. Some clones in this sample may be carry-over from other donors' samples.

The chain combines TRBV28 with TRBJ2-2, with unresolved D. CDR3 length equals 12 residues. V was shortened by 3 bases and J by 7 bases, with 6 bases between the two germline ends. The V gene's germline CDR1 is MDHEN and CDR2 SYDVKM. The CDR3 bases are TGTGCCAGCAGTTTCTCAGACGGGGAGCTGTTTTTT. It yields the protein CASSFSDGELFF.

The chain couples TRBV5-1 to TRBJ1-2; D is unclear. Trimming removed 1 base at V and 8 bases at J, with 9 bases between. The CDR3 loop spans 12 amino acids. From germline, CDR1 is SGHRS and CDR2 YFSETQ. CDR3 region: CASSLFAEGYTF. CDR3 DNA: TGCGCCAGCAGCTTGTTTGCAGAAGGCTACACCTTC.

This chain joins TRBV28 and TRBJ2-7; tentative D call: TRBD1 (5 bases). This CDR3 is built from 13 residues. Germline CDR1 is MDHEN and CDR2 is SYDVKM. V lost 5 bases, J lost 4 bases, and 12 bases lay in between. In DNA, the CDR3 is TGTGCCAGCAGTCCTATCCCAGGGTACGAGCAGTACTTC. It yields the protein CASSPIPGYEQYF. Drawing the rest from reference TRBV28 and TRBJ2-7, the complete variable domain is DVKVTQSSRYLVKRTGEKVFLECVQDMDHENMFWYRQDPGLGLRLIYFSYDVKMKEKGDIPEGYSVSREKKERFSLILESASTNQTSMYLCASSPIPGYEQYFGPGTRLTVT.

The genes are TRBV5-6 and TRBJ1-1; D is uncertain. In germline, CDR1 is SGHDT, CDR2 YYEEEE. The CDR3 covers 17 residues. Trimming removed 1 base from V and 11 bases from J, with 27 bases in between. CDR3 DNA: TGTGCCAGCAGCTTGAACAAAAGGATAATCGACCAACACTACGCTTTCTTT. Amino acid sequence: CASSLNKRIIDQHYAFF.

The CDR3 coding sequence is TGTGCCAGTAAGGGGGGCTCCACCGGGGAGCTGTTTTTT. Translation gives CASKGGSTGELFF. The V call is TRBV19, the J call TRBJ2-2, with D perhaps matching TRBD1 or TRBD2 (6 bases each). The CDR3 is 13 residues long. From germline, CDR1 is LNHDA and CDR2 SQIVND (reference sequence). V was trimmed by 7 bases and J by 4 bases, leaving 10 bases between them. Based on the CDR3 plus reference TRBV19 and TRBJ2-2, the full variable domain is DGGITQSPKYLFRKEGQNVTLSCEQNLNHDAMYWYRQDPGQGLRLIYYSQIVNDFQKGDIAEGYSVSREKKESFPLTVTSAQKNPTAFYLCASKGGSTGELFFGEGSRLTVL.

The genes are TRBV27 and TRBJ2-1; 7 bases agree with TRBD1. The CDR3 sequence is 14 residues long. V gave up 2 bases and J gave up 9 bases; unmatched junction bases: 7. CDR1 and CDR2 from the germline V gene are MNHEY and SMNVEV (reference sequence). CDR3 sequence (DNA): TGTGCCAGCAGTTTAGACACGGCAGGGGGTGAGCAGTTCTTC. It is translated as CASSLDTAGGEQFF.

In the case of this clone: Other DNA sequences in this sample translate to the same CDR3. The gene calls are TRBV7-6 and TRBJ2-7; TRBD2 aligns across 7 bases. V was clipped by 1 base and J by 5 bases; unmatched bases: 5. The CDR3 loop spans 14 amino acids. Germline V gene sequence: CDR1 SGHVS, CDR2 FNYEAQ. CDR3 sequence: CASSLGLAGHEQYF. The CDR3 region has the DNA TGTGCCAGCAGCTTAGGACTAGCCGGCCACGAGCAGTACTTC.

This chain uses TRBV29-1 with TRBJ2-2; TRBD2 matches 13 bases. CDR3 length: 15 residues. Germline CDR1 reads SQVTM; CDR2 reads ANQGSEA. Trimming cost V 2 bases and J 5 bases; bases outside gene matches: 2. The CDR3 region is CSVEPTSGRTGELFF. The CDR3 nucleotides read TGCAGCGTTGAACCGACTAGCGGGAGGACCGGGGAGCTGTTTTTT.

The chain employs TRBV28 and TRBJ2-1, with D perhaps matching TRBD2 (6 bases). CDR3 length: 16 residues. The V end was cut by 3 bases, the J end by 1 base, with 13 bases between. Germline V gene lookup returns CDR1 MDHEN and CDR2 SYDVKM. Here the CDR3 DNA reads TGTGCCAGCAGTTTCCGGAGGGGCCGGTCCTACAATGAGCAGTTCTTC. Translation: CASSFRRGRSYNEQFF. Full variable domain (rest looked up from reference TRBV28 and TRBJ2-1): DVKVTQSSRYLVKRTGEKVFLECVQDMDHENMFWYRQDPGLGLRLIYFSYDVKMKEKGDIPEGYSVSREKKERFSLILESASTNQTSMYLCASSFRRGRSYNEQFFGPGTRLTVL.

The rearrangement links TRBV5-1 to TRBJ2-6; 10 nucleotides line up with TRBD2. V lost 0 bases and J lost 3; bases outside the gene matches: 6. Germline CDR1 and CDR2: SGHRS and YFSETQ. The CDR3 loop spans 18 amino acids. This chain's CDR3 is CASSLALAGNYGANVLTF. CDR3 nucleotides: TGCGCCAGCAGCTTGGCACTAGCGGGAAACTATGGGGCCAACGTCCTGACTTTC.

Only one count was recorded for this clone. The genes are TRBV15 and TRBJ2-7, with 9 bases aligning to TRBD1. The length of the CDR3 is 14 residues. The V gene's germline CDR1 is LNHNV and CDR2 YYDKDF (reference sequence). The V gene end was trimmed by 4 bases and the J gene end by 6 bases; junction bases not matched to a gene: 7. This CDR3 reads CATSTRDRVGEQYF. CDR3 in DNA: TGTGCCACCAGCACCCGGGACAGGGTGGGCGAGCAGTACTTC.

Only one count was recorded for this clone. This rearrangement joins TRBV15 to TRBJ2-1; D remains ambiguous. V was clipped by 6 bases and J by 2 bases, with 11 bases between them. The CDR3 spans 14 residues. Germline CDR1 reads LNHNV; CDR2 reads YYDKDF (reference sequence). The DNA of the CDR3 is TGTGCCACCAGAACGGAGAGAGCCTACAATGAGCAGTTCTTC. Translation gives CATRTERAYNEQFF.

The rearrangement links TRBV13 to TRBJ2-1; 8 bases are shared with TRBD1. Losses at the gene ends were 5 bases for V and 8 bases for J; bases not matched to a gene: 8. Germline CDR1 and CDR2: PRHDT and FYEKMQ (reference sequence). The CDR3 spans 14 residues. The CDR3: CASSPRTGKDEQFF. The DNA for the CDR3 is TGTGCCAGCAGCCCCAGGACAGGGAAAGATGAGCAGTTCTTC.

The chain uses TRBV9 and TRBJ1-2; maybe TRBD1 (5 bases). Germline V gene data show CDR1 as SGDLS and CDR2 as YYNGEE. The CDR3 consists of 15 residues. Trimming pared 3 bases from V and 4 bases from J, leaving 16 bases between. The chain's CDR3 is CASSARGESSYGYTF. The CDR3 bases are TGTGCCAGCAGCGCCCGGGGGGAGTCGAGCTATGGCTACACCTTC.

J is TRBJ2-7 and V is TRBV5-5; D is possibly TRBD1 or TRBD2 (5 bases each). CDR1 SGHKS and CDR2 YYEKEE come from the germline V gene (reference sequence). V was trimmed by 4 bases and J by 5 bases, leaving 16 bases between them. The CDR3 extends over 14 amino acids. CDR3 protein: CASSPGDLLHEQYF. The CDR3 DNA sequence: TGTGCCAGCAGCCCCGGGGACCTCCTCCACGAGCAGTACTTC.

V usage is TRBV5-1 and J usage is TRBJ2-7; D might be TRBD1 or TRBD2, each matching 5 bases. The CDR3 has 14 residues. CDR1 is SGHRS and CDR2 is YFSETQ in the germline V gene. The V and J ends lost 4 bases and 0 bases respectively, with 11 bases between them. The CDR3 region is CASSRGRGSYEQYF. CDR3 sequence (DNA): TGCGCCAGCAGCAGGGGACGTGGCTCCTACGAGCAGTACTTC.

This chain links TRBV28 with TRBJ1-1, with D uncertain. The germline V gene has CDR1 MDHEN and CDR2 SYDVKM. The CDR3 is 14 amino acids. The V end was cut by 4 bases, the J end by 2 bases, with 11 bases between. This chain's CDR3 is CASSSPWTNTEAFF. As DNA, the CDR3 is TGTGCCAGCAGTTCTCCATGGACTAACACTGAAGCTTTCTTT.

The chain employs TRBV9 and TRBJ2-5; tentative D call: TRBD2 (5 bases). The CDR3 has 14 residues. The V gene's germline CDR1 is SGDLS and CDR2 YYNGEE. The V and J ends lost 1 base and 5 bases respectively, with 12 bases between them. CDR3 sequence reads: CASSVWGAGETQYF. CDR3 nucleotides: TGTGCCAGCAGCGTATGGGGAGCTGGGGAGACCCAGTACTTC.

The chain employs TRBV6-1 and TRBJ2-3; TRBD1 aligns across 8 bases. After removal of 2 bases from V and 2 bases from J, the junction contained 3 bases not matched to a gene. This CDR3 is built from 15 residues. Germline lookup yields CDR1 MNHNS and CDR2 SASEGT. The CDR3 loop is CASSEWDRNTDTQYF. In DNA form, the CDR3 reads TGTGCCAGCAGTGAATGGGACAGGAACACAGATACGCAGTATTTT.

The chain employs TRBV21-1 and TRBJ2-7; no DNA check was done on the table's D call, TRBD2. TRBV21-1 is flagged as a pseudogene. The CDR3 has 16 amino acids. In nucleotides, the CDR3 is TGTGCCAGCAGCAAATCGGCGGCGGGAAGAGGCTACGAGCAGTACTTC. It specifies CASSKSAAGRGYEQYF.

The chain couples TRBV27 to TRBJ2-5, with 7 bases that match TRBD2. Germline trimming cut 2 bases from V and 5 bases from J; bases unmatched to any gene: 8. The CDR3 is 15 amino acids. Germline CDR1 is MNHEY and CDR2 is SMNVEV (reference sequence). The CDR3 reads CASSLDGRRGETQYF. The DNA of the CDR3 is TGTGCCAGCAGTTTAGACGGGAGGAGGGGCGAGACCCAGTACTTC.

The chain recombines TRBV28 with TRBJ1-2; 7 positions agree with TRBD1. Germline CDR1 reads MDHEN; CDR2 reads SYDVKM. The V gene end was trimmed by 8 bases and the J gene end by 5 bases; junction bases not matched to a gene: 11. The CDR3 contains 14 residues. The DNA of the CDR3 is TGTGCCAGCCGCGAGACAGGGAACCCTTATGGCTACACCTTC. It encodes CASRETGNPYGYTF.

The rearrangement joins TRBV20-1 to TRBJ1-2, with unresolved D. CDR1 is DFQATT, CDR2 SNEGSKA, per germline (reference sequence). The length of the CDR3 is 11 residues. Here the CDR3 DNA reads TGCAGCCTACTGGATAACTATGGCTACACCTTC. It yields the protein CSLLDNYGYTF.

This clone was seen a single time. The chain employs TRBV5-6 and TRBJ2-1; TRBD2 matches at 10 bases. CDR1 SGHDT and CDR2 YYEEEE come from the germline V gene. After removal of 7 bases from V and 9 bases from J, the junction contained 16 bases not matched to a gene. This CDR3 contains 16 residues. The CDR3 nucleotides read TGTGCCAGCGACTTAGAGCGGGAGGGCTTTCGCGGTGAGCAGTTCTTC. Its translation is CASDLEREGFRGEQFF. Combining the CDR3 with reference TRBV5-6 and TRBJ2-1 gives the whole variable domain DAGVTQSPTHLIKTRGQQVTLRCSPKSGHDTVSWYQQALGQGPQFIFQYYEEEERQRGNFPDRFSGHQFPNYSSELNVNALLLGDSALYLCASDLEREGFRGEQFFGPGTRLTVL.

This sequence joins TRBV11-2 and TRBJ2-5, with a tentative D call TRBD2 (6 bases). This CDR3 is 16 amino acids long. Trimming shortened V by 3 bases and J by 5 bases, and 19 bases separated the two germline ends. Germline CDR1 and CDR2: SGHAT and FQNNGV. This chain's CDR3 is CASSFAGQGGGETQYF. CDR3 coding DNA: TGTGCCAGCAGCTTCGCCGGGCAGGGCGGAGGGGAGACCCAGTACTTC.

This clone came up once. The chain combines TRBV9 with TRBJ2-7, with D possibly matching TRBD1 (6 bases). The V and J ends lost 0 bases and 3 bases respectively, with 13 bases between them. The CDR3 is 15 amino acids. Germline loops: CDR1 SGDLS, CDR2 YYNGEE. CDR3 nucleotide sequence: TGTGCCAGCAGCGTAGCTACTGGACAGAGCTACGAGCAGTACTTC. It is translated as CASSVATGQSYEQYF.

This clone was picked up one time. The chain is built from TRBV7-3 and TRBJ2-1; 7 bases map to TRBD1. Trimming at V came to 5 bases and at J to 4 bases, leaving 17 bases not matched to a gene. The length of the CDR3 is 18 residues. Germline V CDR1 and CDR2: SGHTA, FQGTGA. Here the CDR3 reads CASSTPTTGYTVYNEQFF. CDR3 coding DNA: TGTGCCAGCAGCACGCCCACGACAGGGTATACGGTTTACAATGAGCAGTTCTTC. Combining the CDR3 with reference TRBV7-3 and TRBJ2-1 gives the whole variable domain GAGVSQTPSNKVTEKGKYVELRCDPISGHTALYWYRQSLGQGPEFLIYFQGTGAADDSGLPNDRFFAVRPEGSVSTLKIQRTERGDSAVYLCASSTPTTGYTVYNEQFFGPGTRLTVL.

This sequence joins TRBV27 and TRBJ1-4; possibly TRBD1 for D (5 bases). The CDR3 length is 15 residues. V was cut by 1 base and J by 7 bases, with 13 bases left in between. Germline CDR1 and CDR2: MNHEY and SMNVEV (reference sequence). As DNA, the CDR3 is TGTGCCAGCAGTTTATATGGGGGAGGGGCTGAAAAACTGTTTTTT. Translating gives CASSLYGGGAEKLFF.

The chain is built from TRBV10-3 and TRBJ1-1; TRBD1 is a possible D gene (6 bases). V dropped 2 bases and J dropped 0 bases, with 10 bases sitting between them. The CDR3 runs to 15 residues. Per the germline V gene, CDR1 is ENHRY and CDR2 is SYGVKD. This CDR3 reads CAISEQKGVNTEAFF. In DNA form, the CDR3 reads TGTGCCATCAGTGAGCAAAAGGGGGTGAACACTGAAGCTTTCTTT.

The chain has TRBV7-3 and TRBJ2-1, with 7 bases lining up with TRBD2. CDR3 size: 16 residues. The germline V gene encodes CDR1 SGHTA and CDR2 FQGTGA. Losses at the gene ends were 5 bases for V and 0 bases for J; bases not matched to a gene: 7. Here the CDR3 reads CASSHKPGGSYNEQFF. The DNA for the CDR3 is TGTGCCAGCAGCCACAAACCGGGGGGCTCCTACAATGAGCAGTTCTTC. Full variable domain (rest looked up from reference TRBV7-3 and TRBJ2-1): GAGVSQTPSNKVTEKGKYVELRCDPISGHTALYWYRQSLGQGPEFLIYFQGTGAADDSGLPNDRFFAVRPEGSVSTLKIQRTERGDSAVYLCASSHKPGGSYNEQFFGPGTRLTVL.